One sample yielded the 27 T cell receptor beta chains listed below, sequenced in a study of cytomegalovirus exposure and HLA in healthy donors. The PCR was carried out with 60 Vbeta primers and 13 Jbeta primers. Clones were read by immunoSEQ multiplex PCR, and TCRdb kept only the in-frame ones, dropping some. The sample shows some 77,000 clones, 70% to 80% of them seen only once. Sequencing was performed on PBMCs. Receptors originate from a man aged 25-45 years in good health and CMV-seronegative.

This clone was counted once. The rearrangement uses TRBV15 and TRBJ1-3, with D tentatively TRBD1 (6 bases). V lost 1 base, J lost 5 bases, and 18 bases lay in between. The CDR3 consists of 17 residues. Germline CDR1 is LNHNV and CDR2 is YYDKDF (reference sequence). CDR3 sequence (DNA): TGTGCCACCAGCAGAGGGACCGCCGGCAGGGGACGAAACACCATATATTTT. Protein sequence: CATSRGTAGRGRNTIYF. Variable domain in full (rest from reference TRBV15 and TRBJ1-3): DAMVIQNPRYQVTQFGKPVTLSCSQTLNHNVMYWYQQKSSQAPKLLFHYYDKDFNNEADTPDNFQSRRPNTSFCFLDIRSPGLGDTAMYLCATSRGTAGRGRNTIYFGEGSWLTVV.

The J gene is TRBJ2-1, the V gene TRBV7-9; D possibly corresponds to TRBD2 (6 bases). Between the trimmed V and J ends, which lost 6 bases and 4 bases, there was a span of 13 bases. CDR1 and CDR2 from the germline V gene are SEHNR and FQNEAQ (reference sequence). There are 14 residues in the CDR3. The CDR3, as DNA: TGTGCCAGCAGAAATGGGACTGCTTACAATGAGCAGTTCTTC. This codes for CASRNGTAYNEQFF.

This clone showed up just once. The V gene is TRBV7-2, the J gene TRBJ2-1, with D possibly matching TRBD2 (5 bases). V lost 5 bases to trimming and J lost 8 bases, with 19 bases between them. CDR1 is SGHTA, CDR2 FQGNSA, per germline. The CDR3 contains 15 residues. For the CDR3, the DNA is TGTGCCAGCAGCCCCTTCCCCCGGGGAAAGGATGAGCAGTTCTTC. Translating gives CASSPFPRGKDEQFF.

The chain carries TRBV6-5 and TRBJ2-3; possibly TRBD2 for D (6 bases). Trimming removed 2 bases from V and 11 bases from J, with 8 bases in between. The CDR3 contains 11 residues. Germline-derived CDR1 and CDR2 are MNHEY and SVGAGI. The CDR3 reads CASSYAGLQYF. In nucleotides, the CDR3 is TGTGCCAGCAGTTACGCGGGACTGCAGTATTTT.

V gene TRBV7-3 combines with J gene TRBJ2-2; tentative D call: TRBD2 (6 bases). This CDR3 has 15 amino acids. Germline V lookup: CDR1 SGHTA, CDR2 FQGTGA. Trimming shortened V by 4 bases and J by 10 bases, and 19 bases separated the two germline ends. CDR3 coding DNA: TGTGCCAGCAGCTCGTTTCGGGACTCCGGACAGGAGCTGTTTTTT. This gives the protein CASSSFRDSGQELFF.

V is TRBV7-3 and J is TRBJ1-1, with D hard to call. Trimming took off 2 bases at V and 0 bases at J, with 4 bases between the two ends. In germline, CDR1 is SGHTA, CDR2 FQGTGA. This CDR3 has 13 amino acids. CDR3 region: CASSLFMNTEAFF. The CDR3 DNA sequence: TGTGCCAGCAGCTTATTCATGAACACTGAAGCTTTCTTT.

This rearrangement joins TRBV6-4 to TRBJ2-3, with D possibly matching TRBD1 (7 bases). CDR1 and CDR2 (germline): MRHNA, SNTAGT. With 6 bases removed from V and 2 bases from J, the gap between germline ends came to 12 bases. The CDR3 totals 14 residues. The CDR3 DNA reads TGTGCCAGCAGCCCCAGGGGGGACACAGATACGCAGTATTTT. It is translated as CASSPRGDTDTQYF.

The gene calls are TRBV30 and TRBJ1-4; D might be TRBD1 (5 bases). The germline gives CDR1 GTSNPN, CDR2 SVGIG (reference sequence). CDR3 length: 14 amino acids. V lost 5 bases to trimming and J lost 8 bases, with 18 bases between them. CDR3 nucleotide sequence: TGTGCCTGGGCCCGGGACTCTGGGGGAGAAAAACTGTTTTTT. Protein product: CAWARDSGGEKLFF.

This sequence joins TRBV29-1 and TRBJ1-1, with 8 nucleotides matching TRBD1. V trimming: 7 bases; J trimming: 1 base; junction bases outside the gene matches: 5. Germline values: CDR1 SQVTM, CDR2 ANQGSEA. The CDR3 is 13 amino acids. The CDR3 DNA sequence: TGCAGCGGTGGACAGGGACAGAACACTGAAGCTTTCTTT. This codes for CSGGQGQNTEAFF. The variable domain in full, with the rest retrieved from reference TRBV29-1 and TRBJ1-1, is SAVISQKPSRDICQRGTSLTIQCQVDSQVTMMFWYRQQPGQSLTLIATANQGSEATYESGFVIDKFPISRPNLTFSTLTVSNMSPEDSSIYLCSGGQGQNTEAFFGQGTRLTVV.

This clone has just a few counts. This chain links TRBV19 with TRBJ2-7, with D hard to call. The CDR3 contains 14 residues. V was cut by 2 bases and J by 0 bases, with 8 bases left in between. Germline V gene sequence: CDR1 LNHDA, CDR2 SQIVND (reference sequence). The CDR3: CASSIMSNSYEQYF. The CDR3 region has the DNA TGTGCCAGTAGTATAATGAGTAACTCCTACGAGCAGTACTTC.

This clone was counted only a few times. The chain links TRBV7-9 to TRBJ2-7, with D possibly being TRBD2 (7 bases). Per germline, CDR1 SEHNR and CDR2 FQNEAQ (reference sequence). The length of the CDR3 is 17 residues. V lost 5 bases to trimming and J lost 0 bases, with 20 bases between them. DNA of the CDR3: TGTGCCAGCAGCGAAAAGCTGGGGGCTAGCGGCTCCTACGAGCAGTACTTC. Protein: CASSEKLGASGSYEQYF.

V is TRBV6-1 and J is TRBJ2-2; a possible D gene is TRBD1 (6 bases). The CDR3 is 14 residues long. CDR1 and CDR2 from the germline V gene are MNHNS and SASEGT. Trimming removed 5 bases at V and 3 bases at J, with 10 bases between. The CDR3, as DNA: TGTGCCAGCAGTTCCGGGACATACACCGGGGAGCTGTTTTTT. This gives the protein CASSSGTYTGELFF.

Many counts were recorded for this clone. V usage is TRBV5-6 and J usage is TRBJ2-1; 7 nucleotides line up with TRBD1. CDR1 and CDR2 from the germline V gene are SGHDT and YYEEEE. V lost 4 bases, J lost 3 bases, and 13 bases stayed unmatched. The CDR3 runs 17 residues. The CDR3 region has the DNA TGTGCCAGCAGCAACCTCCTTCGACAGGGCGGCTACAATGAGCAGTTCTTC. It is translated as CASSNLLRQGGYNEQFF.

The chain couples TRBV7-2 to TRBJ1-5; maybe TRBD1 (5 bases). V gave up 4 bases and J gave up 8 bases, with 12 bases separating them. CDR1 is SGHTA and CDR2 is FQGNSA in the germline V gene. The CDR3 loop spans 13 amino acids. CDR3 residues: CASSYDRGEPQHF. The CDR3 nucleotides are TGTGCCAGCAGCTACGACCGGGGGGAGCCCCAGCATTTT.

CDR3 sequence (DNA): TGTGCCATCAGTGGAGCAAGAGAGCAGTACTTC. This translates into CAISGAREQYF. V gene TRBV10-3 combines with J gene TRBJ2-7; D ambiguous. Germline V CDR1 and CDR2: ENHRY, SYGVKD. The CDR3 has 11 residues. The V gene lost 4 bases and the J gene lost 7 bases, with 8 bases spanning the gap.

This chain joins TRBV27 and TRBJ2-2; TRBD1 is a possible D gene (6 bases). V shed 1 base and J shed 7 bases, with 7 bases lying between them. Germline V gene lookup returns CDR1 MNHEY and CDR2 SMNVEV (reference sequence). This CDR3 has 13 amino acids. The CDR3 protein is CASSLWGLGELFF. CDR3 coding DNA: TGTGCCAGCAGTTTATGGGGGCTCGGGGAGCTGTTTTTT.

This rearrangement joins TRBV2 to TRBJ2-6, with a tentative D call TRBD1 (5 bases). This CDR3 comprises 16 residues. CDR1 and CDR2 (germline): SNHLY, FYNNEI. Trimming left V 8 bases short and J 2 bases short, with 16 bases between. CDR3 sequence reads: CASAGQGKPGANVLTF. DNA for the CDR3: TGTGCCAGCGCCGGGCAGGGAAAACCTGGGGCCAACGTCCTGACTTTC.

The chain employs TRBV19 and TRBJ2-3; 7 bases map to TRBD2. The CDR3 spans 15 residues. Germline V lookup: CDR1 LNHDA, CDR2 SQIVND (reference sequence). Trimming cost V 0 bases and J 6 bases; bases outside gene matches: 6. CDR3 nucleotide sequence: TGTGCCAGTAGTATAGATCCCGTGGGAGGGGATACGCAGTATTTT. Translating gives CASSIDPVGGDTQYF.

The chain uses TRBV6-4 and TRBJ2-2; TRBD1 is a possible D gene (7 bases). V lost 6 bases to trimming and J lost 4 bases, with 12 bases between them. CDR3 length: 14 residues. The germline CDR1 and CDR2 sequences are MRHNA and SNTAGT. CDR3 DNA: TGTGCCAGCAGGAACAGGGGAGGCACCGGGGAGCTGTTTTTT. Translation: CASRNRGGTGELFF.

J is TRBJ2-3 and V is TRBV9; D gene ambiguous. CDR3 length: 14 amino acids. From germline, CDR1 is SGDLS and CDR2 YYNGEE. Trimming removed 0 bases at V and 2 bases at J, with 7 bases between. The CDR3 DNA is TGTGCCAGCAGCGTAGGGCAGGTCACAGATACGCAGTATTTT. It is translated as CASSVGQVTDTQYF.

The chain joins TRBV18 to TRBJ2-2; D might be TRBD1 (5 bases). Germline V gives CDR1 KGHSH, CDR2 LQKENI. This CDR3 is built from 13 residues. Trimming took 2 bases from V and 5 from J, leaving 6 bases between them. This chain's CDR3 is CASSPGATGELFF. For the CDR3, the DNA is TGTGCCAGCTCACCAGGGGCAACCGGGGAGCTGTTTTTT.

About this clone: A much larger clone sits a single nucleotide away, making a read error possible. J is TRBJ2-1 and V is TRBV4-3; 7 bases are a match to TRBD2. The CDR3 covers 15 residues. The germline CDR1 and CDR2 sequences are LGHNA and YSLEER. Written as DNA, the CDR3 is TGCGCCAACAGCCGTCTAGCGGAGACCTACAATGAGCAGTTCTTC. Protein sequence: CANSRLAETYNEQFF.

As DNA, the CDR3 is TGTGCCATAAATAGCGGGAGTGGAATTGAGCAGTTCTTC. Translated, it gives CAINSGSGIEQFF. J is TRBJ2-1 and V is TRBV10-3; 9 bases align to TRBD2. V gave up 9 bases and J gave up 9 bases; unmatched junction bases: 9. CDR1 ENHRY and CDR2 SYGVKD come from the germline V gene. This CDR3 is built from 13 residues.

By proportion, this clone is medium-sized. The chain links TRBV6-1 to TRBJ2-1; D remains ambiguous. The germline gives CDR1 MNHNS, CDR2 SASEGT. With 2 bases removed from V and 8 bases from J, the gap between germline ends came to 10 bases. This CDR3 is built from 13 residues. Here the CDR3 DNA reads TGTGCCAGCAGTGAAAGAGAGATGGATGAGCAGTTCTTC. Its translation: CASSEREMDEQFF.

V and J are TRBV5-6 and TRBJ2-3; TRBD1 agrees at 12 bases. Per the germline V gene, CDR1 is SGHDT and CDR2 is YYEEEE. The CDR3 contains 17 residues. The trim removed 4 bases at V and 5 bases at J, leaving 11 bases unmatched. CDR3 residues: CASSQPRDRGRRDTQYF. The CDR3 coding sequence is TGTGCCAGCAGCCAACCCCGGGACAGGGGGCGAAGAGATACGCAGTATTTT.

The V and J genes are TRBV5-1 and TRBJ2-3, with a possible D match to TRBD1 (6 bases). Trimming shortened V by 4 bases and J by 0 bases, and 9 bases separated the two germline ends. The CDR3 has 14 amino acids. CDR1 SGHRS and CDR2 YFSETQ come from the germline V gene. CDR3 loop: CASSTGTSTDTQYF. In nucleotides, the CDR3 is TGCGCCAGCAGCACAGGGACGAGCACAGATACGCAGTATTTT.

The CDR3 reads CASSHGGTIDYGYTF. The CDR3 DNA follows: TGTGCCAGCAGTCACGGGGGGACCATAGACTATGGCTACACCTTC. This chain joins TRBV6-5 and TRBJ1-2, with TRBD1 as a possible D gene (5 bases). CDR1 and CDR2 (germline): MNHEY, SVGAGI. The CDR3 extends over 15 amino acids. Trimming removed 5 bases from V and 3 bases from J, with 16 bases in between.